These 8 T cell receptor beta chains came from one sample sequenced in a study of T cells after yellow fever vaccination. MiXCR, applied by TCRdb to the 5' RACE reads, yields one record per CDR3 protein. The data hold tens of thousands of distinct CDR3 sequences, with roughly 8% observed a single time. The sequencing here drew on CD8+ T cells sorted from PBMCs, taken on the day of the yellow fever booster vaccination. These TCRs come from a man between 25 and 39 years old who received the YFV17D yellow fever vaccine.

This clonotype was counted only a few times. The V gene is TRBV27, the J gene TRBJ2-1; tentatively, D is TRBD2 (6 bases). The CDR3 is 14 amino acids. Trimming pared 7 bases from V and 5 bases from J, leaving 15 bases between. Germline CDR1 and CDR2: MNHEY and SMNVEV (reference sequence). DNA for the CDR3: TGTGCCAGCACCTACGGGGGTGCGGACAATGAGCAGTTCTTC. It is translated as CASTYGGADNEQFF.

The table lists this clonotype with a count of one. V usage is TRBV18 and J usage is TRBJ1-2; D ambiguous. V shed 3 bases and J shed 6 bases, with 5 bases lying between them. The CDR3 extends over 11 amino acids. Germline lookup yields CDR1 KGHSH and CDR2 LQKENI. CDR3 in DNA: TGTGCCAGCTCACCGGGCAATGGCTACACCTTC. Encoded protein: CASSPGNGYTF.

This clonotype came up a few times. CDR3: CASSQDGVAGENEQFF. CDR3 in DNA: TGCGCCAGCAGCCAAGATGGGGTAGCGGGAGAGAATGAGCAGTTCTTC. The chain recombines TRBV4-1 with TRBJ2-1; 9 positions match TRBD2. This CDR3 has 16 residues. J gave up 7 bases and V 0 bases, and 7 bases lay outside the gene matches. Germline CDR1 is MGHRA and CDR2 is YSYEKL.

This clonotype came up a few times. In nucleotides, the CDR3 is TGTGCCAGCAGAACGACAGGGGGTAACACTGAAGCTTTCTTT. Protein product: CASRTTGGNTEAFF. The rearrangement joins TRBV27 to TRBJ1-1; TRBD1 matches 9 bases. The CDR3 spans 14 residues. Germline trimming cut 6 bases from V and 2 bases from J; bases unmatched to any gene: 4. From germline, CDR1 is MNHEY and CDR2 SMNVEV (reference sequence).

This clonotype was detected a few times. The gene calls are TRBV6-6 and TRBJ1-1; unclear D gene. Germline loops: CDR1 MNHNY, CDR2 SVGAGI (reference sequence). CDR3 length: 12 residues. V lost 5 bases to trimming and J lost 6 bases, with 10 bases between them. The CDR3: CASSLGPPEAFF. CDR3 nucleotides: TGTGCCAGCAGTCTAGGCCCACCTGAAGCTTTCTTT.

This clonotype was observed a handful of times. The V and J genes are TRBV9 and TRBJ2-1; D unclear. The germline gives CDR1 SGDLS, CDR2 YYNGEE. V gave up 4 bases and J gave up 9 bases, with 20 bases separating them. CDR3 length: 15 amino acids. The CDR3 loop reads CASSPKGEVLFEQFF. As DNA, the CDR3 is TGTGCCAGCAGCCCCAAAGGAGAGGTACTTTTTGAGCAGTTCTTC.

The table lists this clonotype with many counts. The rearrangement uses TRBV7-9 and TRBJ2-5; D gene unclear. Trimming stripped 1 base from V and 1 base from J, with 10 bases between. CDR1 and CDR2 from the germline V gene are SEHNR and FQNEAQ (reference sequence). The CDR3 loop spans 15 amino acids. The CDR3 bases are TGTGCCAGCAGCTTAGGGTACAGTCCCCAAGAGACCCAGTACTTC. Residues: CASSLGYSPQETQYF.

The chain employs TRBV29-1 and TRBJ2-7; D unresolved. This CDR3 is 12 amino acids long. Trimming removed 2 bases from V and 1 base from J, with 6 bases in between. Germline CDR1 is SQVTM and CDR2 is ANQGSEA. This CDR3 is CSVEFGSYEQYF. CDR3 DNA: TGCAGCGTTGAATTCGGGTCCTACGAGCAGTACTTC.